The clone carrying this T cell receptor beta chain has only one observation. The antigen remains undetermined. Trimming cost V 2 bases and J 0 bases; bases outside gene matches: 14. This CDR3 is 20 amino acids long. Germline assignment: CDR1 LGHNA and CDR2 YSLEER. The entry originates in a study of blood T cells in healthy people across ages. Study information: Capturing about one barcoded beta molecule per two T cells was achieved by template switching.

A second 7 to 11 cycle PCR used barcoded and J-beta primers. Each of the cDNA molecules was tagged by a template-switch adaptor with 12 random nucleotides. TCRdb itself ran the 5' RACE reads through MiXCR, one entry per CDR3 protein. The table records 1.5 million to 1.8 million distinct CDR3 sequences, less than 45% of them present only once. The study's findings and limits: CMV infection status of these donors was not known.

The rearrangement uses TRBV4-3 and TRBJ2-3; 10 bases fit TRBD1. This clonotype was sampled from a woman between 18 and 29 years old in good health. Sequencing input: blood. CDR3 nucleotide sequence: TGCGCCAGCAGCCAACCGGGACAGGGGACGTGGCCTTCTAGCACAGATACGCAGTATTTT. It encodes CASSQPGQGTWPSSTDTQYF.